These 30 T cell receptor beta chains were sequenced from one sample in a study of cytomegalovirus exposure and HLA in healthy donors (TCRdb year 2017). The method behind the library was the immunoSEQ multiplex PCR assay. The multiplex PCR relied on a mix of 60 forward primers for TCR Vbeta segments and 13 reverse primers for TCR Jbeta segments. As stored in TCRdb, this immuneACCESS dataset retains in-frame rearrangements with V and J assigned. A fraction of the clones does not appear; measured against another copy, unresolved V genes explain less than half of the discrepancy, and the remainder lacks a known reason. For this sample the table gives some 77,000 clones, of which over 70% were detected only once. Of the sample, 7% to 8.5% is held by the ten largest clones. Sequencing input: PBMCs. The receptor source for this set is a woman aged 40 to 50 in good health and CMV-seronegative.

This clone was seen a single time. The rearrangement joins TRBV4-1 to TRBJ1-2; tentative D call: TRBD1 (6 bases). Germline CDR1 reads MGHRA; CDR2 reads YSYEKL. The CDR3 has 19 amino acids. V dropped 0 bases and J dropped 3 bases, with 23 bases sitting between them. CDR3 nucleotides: TGCGCCAGCAGCCAAGAGTGGTCCAGGGGAAGCGGAGCGGACTATGGCTACACCTTC. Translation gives CASSQEWSRGSGADYGYTF.

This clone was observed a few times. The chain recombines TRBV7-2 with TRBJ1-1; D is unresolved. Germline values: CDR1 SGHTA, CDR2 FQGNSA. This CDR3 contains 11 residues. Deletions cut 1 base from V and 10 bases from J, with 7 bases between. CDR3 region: CASSLVSGAFF. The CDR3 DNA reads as TGTGCCAGCAGCTTAGTGAGCGGAGCTTTCTTT.

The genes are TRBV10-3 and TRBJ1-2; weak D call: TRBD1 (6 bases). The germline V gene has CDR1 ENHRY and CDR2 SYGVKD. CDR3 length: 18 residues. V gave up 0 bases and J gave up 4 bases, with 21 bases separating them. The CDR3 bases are TGTGCCATCAGTGAGTCGTCAGGGGCAAGAGAGGGCCTCTATGGCTACACCTTC. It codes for CAISESSGAREGLYGYTF.

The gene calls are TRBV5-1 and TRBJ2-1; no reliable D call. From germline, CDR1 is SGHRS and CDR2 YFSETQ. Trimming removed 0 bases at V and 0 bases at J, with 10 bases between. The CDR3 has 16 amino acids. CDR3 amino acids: CASSLDVASSYNEQFF. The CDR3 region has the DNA TGCGCCAGCAGCTTGGATGTAGCCAGCTCCTACAATGAGCAGTTCTTC.

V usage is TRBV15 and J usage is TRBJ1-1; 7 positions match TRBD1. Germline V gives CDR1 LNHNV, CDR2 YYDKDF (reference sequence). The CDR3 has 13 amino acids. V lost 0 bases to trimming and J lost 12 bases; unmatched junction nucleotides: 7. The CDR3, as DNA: TGTGCCACCAGCAGAGACCGCGACAGGGAAACTTTCTTT. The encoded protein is CATSRDRDRETFF.

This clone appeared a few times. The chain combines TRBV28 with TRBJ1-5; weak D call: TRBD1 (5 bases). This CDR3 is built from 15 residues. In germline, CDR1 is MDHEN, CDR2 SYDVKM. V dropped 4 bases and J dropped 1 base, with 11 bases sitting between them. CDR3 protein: CASSSIRQSNQPQHF. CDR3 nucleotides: TGTGCCAGCAGTTCAATTCGACAGAGCAATCAGCCCCAGCATTTT.

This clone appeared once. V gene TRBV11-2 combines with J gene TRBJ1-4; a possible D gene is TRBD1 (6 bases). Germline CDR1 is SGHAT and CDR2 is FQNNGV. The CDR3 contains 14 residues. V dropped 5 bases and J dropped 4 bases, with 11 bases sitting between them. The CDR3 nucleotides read TGTGCCAGCAGCATGGTAGGGGGTAATGAAAAACTGTTTTTT. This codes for CASSMVGGNEKLFF.

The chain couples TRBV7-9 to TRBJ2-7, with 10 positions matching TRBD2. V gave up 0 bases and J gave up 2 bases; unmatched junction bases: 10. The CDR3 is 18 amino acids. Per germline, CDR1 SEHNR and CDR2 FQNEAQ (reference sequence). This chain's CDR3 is CASSLAFFGTSETYEQYF. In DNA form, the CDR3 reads TGTGCCAGCAGCTTAGCTTTTTTCGGGACTAGCGAGACCTACGAGCAGTACTTC.

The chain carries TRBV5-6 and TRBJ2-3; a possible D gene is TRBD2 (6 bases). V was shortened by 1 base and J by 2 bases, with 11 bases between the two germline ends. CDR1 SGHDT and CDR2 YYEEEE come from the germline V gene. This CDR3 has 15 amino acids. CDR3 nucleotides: TGTGCCAGCAGCTTGCGGGGGACCCACACAGATACGCAGTATTTT. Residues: CASSLRGTHTDTQYF.

CDR3 coding DNA: TGCGCCAGCAGCACCGAGCCCAAACCTCCTAGCAGGGGAGATACGCAGTATTTT. Amino acids: CASSTEPKPPSRGDTQYF. The rearrangement joins TRBV23-1 to TRBJ2-3; D is perhaps TRBD1 (6 bases). Being an ORF, TRBV23-1 has a function that is uncertain. V was clipped by 6 bases and J by 5 bases, with 27 bases between them. The CDR3 extends over 18 amino acids.

CDR3 protein: CASRPPGLNNSPLHF. DNA of the CDR3: TGTGCCAGCAGACCCCCGGGACTCAACAATTCACCCCTCCACTTT. The rearrangement joins TRBV6-5 to TRBJ1-6; D possibly corresponds to TRBD1 (5 bases). The CDR3 consists of 15 residues. V shed 6 bases and J shed 7 bases, with 16 bases lying between them. From germline, CDR1 is MNHEY and CDR2 SVGAGI.

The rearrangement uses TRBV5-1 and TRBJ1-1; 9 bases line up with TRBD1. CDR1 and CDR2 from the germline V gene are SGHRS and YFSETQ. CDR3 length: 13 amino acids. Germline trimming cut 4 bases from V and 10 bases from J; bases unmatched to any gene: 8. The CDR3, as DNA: TGCGCCAGCAGCACCCGGACAGGGGCGGCAGCTTTCTTT. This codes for CASSTRTGAAAFF.

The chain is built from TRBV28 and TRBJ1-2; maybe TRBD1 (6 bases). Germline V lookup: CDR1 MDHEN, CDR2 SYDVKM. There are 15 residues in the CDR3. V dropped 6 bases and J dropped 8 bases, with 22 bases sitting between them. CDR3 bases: TGTGCCAGCAGGACCGGTCGGGGGGGGGCGAGGGGCTACACCTTC. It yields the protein CASRTGRGGARGYTF.

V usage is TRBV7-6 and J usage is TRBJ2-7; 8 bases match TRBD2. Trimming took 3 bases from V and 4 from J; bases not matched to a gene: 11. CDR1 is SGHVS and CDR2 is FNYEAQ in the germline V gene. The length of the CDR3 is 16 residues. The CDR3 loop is CASSFRGAGAMYEQYF. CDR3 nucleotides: TGTGCCAGCAGCTTCCGGGGAGCGGGAGCCATGTACGAGCAGTACTTC.

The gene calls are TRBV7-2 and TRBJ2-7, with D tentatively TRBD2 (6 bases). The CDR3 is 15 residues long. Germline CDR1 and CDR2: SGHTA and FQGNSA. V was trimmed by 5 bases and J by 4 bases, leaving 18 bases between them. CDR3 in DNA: TGTGCCAGCAGCCCCCAATCGGGACTCGCGTACGAGCAGTACTTC. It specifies CASSPQSGLAYEQYF.

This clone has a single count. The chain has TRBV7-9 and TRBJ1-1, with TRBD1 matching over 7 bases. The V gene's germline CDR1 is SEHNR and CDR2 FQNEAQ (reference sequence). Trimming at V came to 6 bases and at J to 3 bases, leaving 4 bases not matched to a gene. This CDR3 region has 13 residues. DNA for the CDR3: TGTGCCAGCAGGAAAGACAGGGACACTGAAGCTTTCTTT. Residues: CASRKDRDTEAFF. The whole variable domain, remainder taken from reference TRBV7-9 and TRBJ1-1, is DTGVSQNPRHKITKRGQNVTFRCDPISEHNRLYWYRQTLGQGPEFLTYFQNEAQLEKSRLLSDRFSAERPKGSFSTLEIQRTEQGDSAMYLCASRKDRDTEAFFGQGTRLTVV.

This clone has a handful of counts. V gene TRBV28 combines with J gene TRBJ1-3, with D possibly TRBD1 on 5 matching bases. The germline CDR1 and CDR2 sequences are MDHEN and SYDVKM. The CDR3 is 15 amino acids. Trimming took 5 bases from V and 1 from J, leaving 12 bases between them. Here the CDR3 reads CASSGRGFSGNTIYF. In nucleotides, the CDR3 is TGTGCCAGCAGTGGAAGGGGTTTTTCTGGAAACACCATATATTTT. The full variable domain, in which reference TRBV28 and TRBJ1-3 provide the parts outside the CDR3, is DVKVTQSSRYLVKRTGEKVFLECVQDMDHENMFWYRQDPGLGLRLIYFSYDVKMKEKGDIPEGYSVSREKKERFSLILESASTNQTSMYLCASSGRGFSGNTIYFGEGSWLTVV.

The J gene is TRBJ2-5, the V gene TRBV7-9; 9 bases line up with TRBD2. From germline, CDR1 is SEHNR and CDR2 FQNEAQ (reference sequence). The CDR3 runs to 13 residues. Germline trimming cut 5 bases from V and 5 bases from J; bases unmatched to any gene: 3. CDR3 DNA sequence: TGTGCCAGCAGCGTCGGACTAGCGGAGACCCAGTACTTC. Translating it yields CASSVGLAETQYF.

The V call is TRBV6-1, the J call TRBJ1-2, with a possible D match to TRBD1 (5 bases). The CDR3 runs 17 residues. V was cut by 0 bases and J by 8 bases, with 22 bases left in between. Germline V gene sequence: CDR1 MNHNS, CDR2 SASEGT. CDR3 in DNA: TGTGCCAGCAGTGAAGCACAATCAGGGTTCCTTTCGCGGGGCTACACCTTC. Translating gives CASSEAQSGFLSRGYTF.

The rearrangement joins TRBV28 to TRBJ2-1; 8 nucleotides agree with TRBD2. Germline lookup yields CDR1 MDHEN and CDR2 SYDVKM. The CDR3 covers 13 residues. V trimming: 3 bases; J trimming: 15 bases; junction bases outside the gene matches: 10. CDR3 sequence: CASSLVGRGEPFF. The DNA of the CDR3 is TGTGCCAGCAGTTTGGTCGGGAGGGGTGAACCGTTCTTC.

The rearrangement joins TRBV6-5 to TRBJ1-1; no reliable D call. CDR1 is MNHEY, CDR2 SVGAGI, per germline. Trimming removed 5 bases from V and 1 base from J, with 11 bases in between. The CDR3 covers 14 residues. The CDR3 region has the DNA TGTGCCAGCAGTCTACACGGGTGGAACACTGAAGCTTTCTTT. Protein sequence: CASSLHGWNTEAFF.

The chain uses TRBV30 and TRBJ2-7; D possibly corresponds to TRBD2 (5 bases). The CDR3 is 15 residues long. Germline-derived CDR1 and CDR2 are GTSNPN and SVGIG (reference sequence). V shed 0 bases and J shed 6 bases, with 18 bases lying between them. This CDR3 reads CAWSVRSGKLGEQYF. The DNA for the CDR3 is TGTGCCTGGAGTGTACGGTCGGGGAAACTGGGCGAGCAGTACTTC.

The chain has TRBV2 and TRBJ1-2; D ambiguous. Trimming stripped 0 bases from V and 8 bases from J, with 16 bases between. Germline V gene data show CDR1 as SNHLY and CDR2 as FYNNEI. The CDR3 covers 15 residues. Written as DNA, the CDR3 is TGTGCCAGCAGTGAAGCGCGGTCGCCCTCTGACGGCTACACCTTC. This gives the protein CASSEARSPSDGYTF.

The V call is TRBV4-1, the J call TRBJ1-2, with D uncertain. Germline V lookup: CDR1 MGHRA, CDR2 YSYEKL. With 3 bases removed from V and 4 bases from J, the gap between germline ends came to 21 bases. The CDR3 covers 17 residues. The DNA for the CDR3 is TGCGCCAGCAGCCAGATCGGGGAAGGCCGTCTTTCCTATGGCTACACCTTC. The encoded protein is CASSQIGEGRLSYGYTF.

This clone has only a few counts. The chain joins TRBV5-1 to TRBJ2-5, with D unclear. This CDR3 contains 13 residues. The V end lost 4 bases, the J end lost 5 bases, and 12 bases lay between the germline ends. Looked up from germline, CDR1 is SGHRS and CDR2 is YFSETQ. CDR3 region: CASSTDTRETQYF. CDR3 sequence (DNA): TGCGCCAGCAGCACCGACACAAGGGAGACCCAGTACTTC.

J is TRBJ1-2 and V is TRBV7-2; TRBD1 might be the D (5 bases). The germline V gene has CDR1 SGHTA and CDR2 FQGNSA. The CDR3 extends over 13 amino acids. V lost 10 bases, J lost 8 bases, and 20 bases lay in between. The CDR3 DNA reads TGTGCCACCGCACGGGGCAGGGAGGAAGGCTACACCTTC. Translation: CATARGREEGYTF.

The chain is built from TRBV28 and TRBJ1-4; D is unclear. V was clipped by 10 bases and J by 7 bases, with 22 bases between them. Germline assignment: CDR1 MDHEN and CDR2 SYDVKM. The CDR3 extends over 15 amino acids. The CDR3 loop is CATRPPGLRGEKLFF. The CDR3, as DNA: TGTGCCACTCGCCCACCGGGTCTCCGAGGTGAAAAACTGTTTTTT.

The DNA for the CDR3 is TGTGCCTGGAGTGGCGGACAGGGTGAAAACGGCTACACCTTC. Protein: CAWSGGQGENGYTF. This chain links TRBV30 with TRBJ1-2; 8 positions agree with TRBD1. Germline V gene lookup returns CDR1 GTSNPN and CDR2 SVGIG (reference sequence). V was clipped by 1 base and J by 8 bases; unmatched bases: 9. This CDR3 has 14 residues.

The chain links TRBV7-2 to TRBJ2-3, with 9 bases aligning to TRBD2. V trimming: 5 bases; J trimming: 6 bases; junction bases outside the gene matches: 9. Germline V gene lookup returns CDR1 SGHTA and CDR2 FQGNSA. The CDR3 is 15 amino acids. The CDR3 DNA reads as TGTGCCAGCAGCCCCCTAGCGGGGTTGAGCGATACGCAGTATTTT. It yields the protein CASSPLAGLSDTQYF.

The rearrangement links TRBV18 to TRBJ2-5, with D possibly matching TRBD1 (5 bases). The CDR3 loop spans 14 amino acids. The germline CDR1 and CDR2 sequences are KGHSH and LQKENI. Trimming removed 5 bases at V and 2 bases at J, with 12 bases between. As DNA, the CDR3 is TGTGCCAGCTCAGGATTGGGGCAGCAAGAGACCCAGTACTTC. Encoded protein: CASSGLGQQETQYF.